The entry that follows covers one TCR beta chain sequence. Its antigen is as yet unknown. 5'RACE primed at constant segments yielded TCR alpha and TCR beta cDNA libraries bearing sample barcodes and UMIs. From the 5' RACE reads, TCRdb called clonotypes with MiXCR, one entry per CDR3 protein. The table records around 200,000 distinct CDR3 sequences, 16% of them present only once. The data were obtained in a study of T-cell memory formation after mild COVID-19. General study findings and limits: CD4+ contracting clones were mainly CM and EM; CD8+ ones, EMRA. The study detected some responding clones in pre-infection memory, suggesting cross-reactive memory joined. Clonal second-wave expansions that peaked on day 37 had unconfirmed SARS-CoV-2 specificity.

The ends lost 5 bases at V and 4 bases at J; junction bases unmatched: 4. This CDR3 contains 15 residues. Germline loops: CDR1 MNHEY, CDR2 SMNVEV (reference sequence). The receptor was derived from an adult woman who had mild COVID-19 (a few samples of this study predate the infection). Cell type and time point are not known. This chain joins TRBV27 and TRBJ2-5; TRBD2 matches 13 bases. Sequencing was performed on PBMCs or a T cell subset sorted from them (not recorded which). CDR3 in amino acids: CASSPTSGRRETQYF. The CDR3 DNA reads TGTGCCAGCAGTCCGACTAGCGGGAGGAGAGAGACCCAGTACTTC.